The 9 T cell receptor beta chains in this list originate from one sample, sequenced in a study of blood T cell repertoires in COVID-19. Assay: immunoSEQ multiplex PCR; the TCRdb copy retains only in-frame clones and omits some. Of approximately 170,000 clones listed, about 80% are singletons. The sample consisted of PBMCs or T cells enriched from blood (not recorded which). Receptors were obtained from a man between 50 and 59 years old who had recovered from COVID-19.

The chain employs TRBV18 and TRBJ2-3, with 7 bases identical to TRBD2. V lost 3 bases and J lost 6; bases outside the gene matches: 12. The CDR3 sequence is 16 residues long. Germline V lookup: CDR1 KGHSH, CDR2 LQKENI. CDR3 protein: CASSPSLASGRDTQYF. CDR3 bases: TGTGCCAGCTCACCCTCACTAGCGTCGGGTCGGGATACGCAGTATTTT.

V is TRBV20-1 and J is TRBJ2-2; D is uncertain. The V end was cut by 3 bases, the J end by 0 bases, with 8 bases between. CDR3 length: 14 residues. The V gene's germline CDR1 is DFQATT and CDR2 SNEGSKA (reference sequence). CDR3 coding DNA: TGCAGTGCTAGTCCCCAGGCGAACACCGGGGAGCTGTTTTTT. Amino acid sequence: CSASPQANTGELFF.

The chain has TRBV5-1 and TRBJ2-3; 12 bases align to TRBD2. J was trimmed by 0 bases and V by 1 base; bases with no gene match: 3. Germline V gene lookup returns CDR1 SGHRS and CDR2 YFSETQ. This CDR3 contains 17 residues. The CDR3 nucleotides are TGCGCCAGCAGCTTGACTAGCGGGGGGATGAGCACAGATACGCAGTATTTT. Protein: CASSLTSGGMSTDTQYF.

This chain connects TRBV6-5 to TRBJ2-7, with 7 bases aligning to TRBD2. After removal of 0 bases from V and 7 bases from J, the junction contained 6 bases not matched to a gene. This CDR3 comprises 14 residues. Germline V gene sequence: CDR1 MNHEY, CDR2 SVGAGI. The chain's CDR3 is CASSYSGGGIEQYF. The CDR3 nucleotides are TGTGCCAGCAGTTACTCGGGCGGGGGAATAGAGCAGTACTTC.

This clone was seen once. The chain is built from TRBV5-8 and TRBJ1-4; 7 nucleotides line up with TRBD1. Germline CDR1 and CDR2: SGHTS and YDEGEE. The CDR3 spans 14 residues. V trimming: 4 bases; J trimming: 9 bases; junction bases outside the gene matches: 9. This CDR3 reads CASSPRGQRKKLFF. Here the CDR3 DNA reads TGTGCCAGCAGCCCTAGGGGGCAGCGGAAAAAACTGTTTTTT. Supplemented by reference TRBV5-8 and TRBJ1-4, the full variable domain reads EAGVTQSPTHLIKTRGQQATLRCSPISGHTSVYWYQQALGLGLQFLLWYDEGEERNRGNFPPRFSGRQFPNYSSELNVNALELEDSALYLCASSPRGQRKKLFFGSGTQLSVL.

The chain is built from TRBV15 and TRBJ2-3; 7 bases agree with TRBD2. Germline V gene data show CDR1 as LNHNV and CDR2 as YYDKDF (reference sequence). V lost 1 base, J lost 4 bases, and 2 bases stayed unmatched. CDR3 size: 14 residues. CDR3 bases: TGTGCCACCAGCAGAGCGGCGGGAGCAGATACGCAGTATTTT. It codes for CATSRAAGADTQYF. Based on the CDR3 plus reference TRBV15 and TRBJ2-3, the full variable domain is DAMVIQNPRYQVTQFGKPVTLSCSQTLNHNVMYWYQQKSSQAPKLLFHYYDKDFNNEADTPDNFQSRRPNTSFCFLDIRSPGLGDTAMYLCATSRAAGADTQYFGPGTRLTVL.

This clone was detected a few times. This rearrangement joins TRBV27 to TRBJ1-1; TRBD1 matches 11 bases. This CDR3 contains 15 residues. The V and J ends lost 6 bases and 1 base, in that order; junction bases with no gene match: 4. CDR1 and CDR2 from the germline V gene are MNHEY and SMNVEV (reference sequence). CDR3 bases: TGTGCCAGCAGGGGACAGGGGGACAGGAACACTGAAGCTTTCTTT. Encoded protein: CASRGQGDRNTEAFF.

The chain joins TRBV13 to TRBJ2-1, with TRBD2 identical over 8 bases. CDR3 size: 15 residues. CDR1 PRHDT and CDR2 FYEKMQ come from the germline V gene (reference sequence). V was pared by 5 bases and J by 5 bases, with 8 bases of the junction left unmatched. CDR3 DNA: TGTGCCAGCAGCCCCCTCGGGGGGGCAAACAATGAGCAGTTCTTC. It specifies CASSPLGGANNEQFF. Drawing the rest from reference TRBV13 and TRBJ2-1, the complete variable domain is AAGVIQSPRHLIKEKRETATLKCYPIPRHDTVYWYQQGPGQDPQFLISFYEKMQSDKGSIPDRFSAQQFSDYHSELNMSSLELGDSALYFCASSPLGGANNEQFFGPGTRLTVL.

V gene TRBV9 combines with J gene TRBJ2-5, with 7 bases fitting TRBD2. Trimming took 4 bases from V and 3 from J; bases not matched to a gene: 12. Per the germline V gene, CDR1 is SGDLS and CDR2 is YYNGEE. The CDR3 sequence is 16 residues long. CDR3 region: CASSRGDGGRKETQYF. The CDR3 nucleotides read TGTGCCAGCAGCCGGGGGGACGGAGGGCGAAAAGAGACCCAGTACTTC.